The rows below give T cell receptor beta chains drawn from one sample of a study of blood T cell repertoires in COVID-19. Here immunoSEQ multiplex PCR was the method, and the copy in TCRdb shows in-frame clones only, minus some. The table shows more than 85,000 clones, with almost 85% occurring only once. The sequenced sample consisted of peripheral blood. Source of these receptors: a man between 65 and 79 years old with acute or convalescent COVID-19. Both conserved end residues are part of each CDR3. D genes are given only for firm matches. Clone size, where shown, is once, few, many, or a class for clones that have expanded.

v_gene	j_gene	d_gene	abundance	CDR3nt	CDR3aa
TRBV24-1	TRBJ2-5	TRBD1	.	TGTGCCACCAGTGGTCTACAGGGGTCAGAGACCCAGTACTTC	CATSGLQGSETQYF
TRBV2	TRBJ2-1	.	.	TGTGCCAGCAGTGAATCAGGGGCCCTTTCAATCCAGCAGTTCTTC	CASSESGALSIQQFF
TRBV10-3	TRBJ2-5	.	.	TGTGCCATCAGTGGGTCGGAGGGGTACCAAGAGACCCAGTACTTC	CAISGSEGYQETQYF
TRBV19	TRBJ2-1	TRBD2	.	TGTGCCAGTACCCCAACTAGCGGGAGGGCCTACAATGAGCAGTTCTTC	CASTPTSGRAYNEQFF
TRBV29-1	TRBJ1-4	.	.	TGCAGCGTTGAAGATCGAGGACGGGGGGTCGAAAAACTGTTTTTT	CSVEDRGRGVEKLFF
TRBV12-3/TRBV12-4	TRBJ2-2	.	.	TGTGCCAGCAGTTTTGGTACTGCCTGGGAGCTGTTTTTT	CASSFGTAWELFF
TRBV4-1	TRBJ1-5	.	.	TGCGCCAGCAGCCGCAGGTCAGGAGGGGAAGGCAATCAGCCCCAGCATTTT	CASSRRSGGEGNQPQHF
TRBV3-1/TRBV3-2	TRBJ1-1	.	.	TGTGCCAGCAGCCGGAATACTGGGGGGACGGCTTTCTTT	CASSRNTGGTAFF
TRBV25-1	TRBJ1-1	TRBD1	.	TGTGCCAGCAGTGTAACAGGGGTTCACAGAGCTTTCTTT	CASSVTGVHRAFF
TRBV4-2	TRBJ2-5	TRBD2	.	TGTGCCAGCAGCCAAGGTACGGGAGGGCCCACGGAGACCCAGTACTTC	CASSQGTGGPTETQYF
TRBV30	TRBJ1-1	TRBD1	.	TGTGCCTGGAGTGTAGATGGGACAGCGAACACTGAAGCTTTCTTT	CAWSVDGTANTEAFF
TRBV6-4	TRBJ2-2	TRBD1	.	TGTGCCAGCAGGCAACAGGGGGAGAACACCGGGGAGCTGTTTTTT	CASRQQGENTGELFF
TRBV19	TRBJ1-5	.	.	TGTGCCAGTTCTCAGGGGACGAGCAATCAGCCCCAGCATTTT	CASSQGTSNQPQHF
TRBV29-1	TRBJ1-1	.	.	TGCAGCGTTGCGGCTCAGGGAGGGAACACTGAAGCTTTCTTT	CSVAAQGGNTEAFF
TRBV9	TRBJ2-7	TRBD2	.	TGTGCCAGCAGCGTGACAGCGGGAGCCTACGAGCAGTACTTC	CASSVTAGAYEQYF
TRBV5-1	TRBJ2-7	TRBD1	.	TGCGCCAGCAGCTTGGCGGCCTTGGGACAGGGCTCCTACGAGCAGTACTTC	CASSLAALGQGSYEQYF
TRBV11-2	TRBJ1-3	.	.	TGTGCCAGCAGCTTAGAGTCTTACACCATATATTTT	CASSLESYTIYF
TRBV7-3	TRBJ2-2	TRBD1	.	TGTGCCAGCAGCCCATACAGGGGCGCGAACACCGGGGAGCTGTTTTTT	CASSPYRGANTGELFF
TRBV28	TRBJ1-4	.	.	TGTGCCAGCAGTTTACGTGGGCGATGGGAAAAACTGTTTTTT	CASSLRGRWEKLFF
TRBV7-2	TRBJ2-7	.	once	TGTGCCAGCAGCATTGCCGGGACACCAACCTACGAGCAGTACTTC	CASSIAGTPTYEQYF
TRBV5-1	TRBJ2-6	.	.	TGCGCCAGCAGCTTGGAGCTATCCGGGGCCAACGTCCTGACTTTC	CASSLELSGANVLTF
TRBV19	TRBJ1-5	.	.	TGTGCCAGTAGCCCCTACAATCAGCCCCAGCATTTT	CASSPYNQPQHF
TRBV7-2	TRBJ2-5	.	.	TGTGCCAGCAGCTTAAATGAGGGACTCCCCCAAGAGACCCAGTACTTC	CASSLNEGLPQETQYF
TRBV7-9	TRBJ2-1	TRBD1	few	TGTGCCAGCAGCTTAGATTCCGGGACAGGGATCGAGGATGAGCAGTTCTTC	CASSLDSGTGIEDEQFF
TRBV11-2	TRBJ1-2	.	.	TGTGCCAGCAGCGTACAGATTTCTAACTATGGCTACACCTTC	CASSVQISNYGYTF
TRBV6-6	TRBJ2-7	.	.	TGTGCCAGCAGTTTTAGCTACGAGCAGTACTTC	CASSFSYEQYF
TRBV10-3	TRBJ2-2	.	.	TGTGCCATCAGTGAGTCAAGGGGCTATAGAACCGGGGAGCTGTTTTTT	CAISESRGYRTGELFF
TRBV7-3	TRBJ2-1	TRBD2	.	TGTGCCAGCAGTCCGGGGGGGCGGAGCTCCTACAATGAGCAGTTCTTC	CASSPGGRSSYNEQFF
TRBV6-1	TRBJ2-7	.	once	TGTGCCAGCAGTGATACAGGGTGGGGGATCTCCTACGAGCAGTACTTC	CASSDTGWGISYEQYF
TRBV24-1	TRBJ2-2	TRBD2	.	TGTGCCACCAGTGCCCCCGGTTGGCGGGGGTCCACCGGGGAGCTGTTTTTT	CATSAPGWRGSTGELFF
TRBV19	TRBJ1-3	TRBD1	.	TGTGCCAGTAGCCAGACACGGGACAGGGGTGTCGGGTCTCTGCCTGGAAACACCATATATTTT	CASSQTRDRGVGSLPGNTIYF
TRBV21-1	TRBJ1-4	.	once	TGTGCCAGCAGCAAAGTTTGGGACAGCCCAACTAATGAAAAACTGTTTTTT	CASSKVWDSPTNEKLFF
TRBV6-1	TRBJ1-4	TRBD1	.	TGTGCCAGCAGTGAAACCCCAGGGGGTTATGAAAAACTGTTTTTT	CASSETPGGYEKLFF
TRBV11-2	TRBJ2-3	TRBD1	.	TGTGCCAGCAGAGACAGGGGAGGAACGGATACGCAGTATTTT	CASRDRGGTDTQYF
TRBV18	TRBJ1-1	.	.	TGTGCCAGCTCCCCGAGGGCCGAAGGAAACACTGAAGCTTTCTTT	CASSPRAEGNTEAFF
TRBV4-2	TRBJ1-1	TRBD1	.	TGTGCCAGCAGCCACGCCGACAGGGGGCAAAAAATGAACACTGAAGCTTTCTTT	CASSHADRGQKMNTEAFF
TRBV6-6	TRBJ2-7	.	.	TGTGCCAGCAGTGAGCTAGGCGAGCAGTACTTC	CASSELGEQYF
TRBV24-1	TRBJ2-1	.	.	TGTGCCACCAGTGATTTCACGGGAGTCTACAATGAGCAGTTCTTC	CATSDFTGVYNEQFF
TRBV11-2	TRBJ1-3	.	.	TGTGCCAGCAGCCCCCCCCGCGGGGTTGCTGGAAACACCATATATTTT	CASSPPRGVAGNTIYF
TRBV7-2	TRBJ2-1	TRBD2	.	TGTGCCAGCAGCTTAGACGGCCTAGCGGGATTGGACAATGAGCAGTTCTTC	CASSLDGLAGLDNEQFF
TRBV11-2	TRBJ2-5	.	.	TGTGCCAGCAGCGGGGGCCTACAAGAGACCCAGTACTTC	CASSGGLQETQYF
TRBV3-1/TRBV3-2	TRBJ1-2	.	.	TGTGCCAGCAGCCAAAGTTCCGCGGGGGGCTACACCTTC	CASSQSSAGGYTF
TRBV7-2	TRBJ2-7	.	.	TGTGCCAGCAGCTTAGGTGTACAGCATGTTCCCTACGAGCAGTACTTC	CASSLGVQHVPYEQYF
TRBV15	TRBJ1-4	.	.	TGTGCCACCAGCAGATCAGCGACAGGACATAATGAAAAACTGTTTTTT	CATSRSATGHNEKLFF
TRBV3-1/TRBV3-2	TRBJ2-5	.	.	TGTGCCAGCAGCCAAGCGGGGGTAGAGACCCAGTACTTC	CASSQAGVETQYF
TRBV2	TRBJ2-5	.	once	TGTGCCAGCAGTGAATGGGGACACCTTGGCTCGGGCCAAGAGACCCAGTACTTC	CASSEWGHLGSGQETQYF
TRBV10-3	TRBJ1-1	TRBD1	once	TGTGCCATCAAAGACAGGGTGAACACTGAAGCTTTCTTT	CAIKDRVNTEAFF
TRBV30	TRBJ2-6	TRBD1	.	TGTGCCTGGGGGGACAGGTCGAAAAGCTCTGGGGCCAACGTCCTGACTTTC	CAWGDRSKSSGANVLTF
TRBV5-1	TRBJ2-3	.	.	TGCGCCAGCAGCTTCCTCGGGGGCACAGATACGCAGTATTTT	CASSFLGGTDTQYF
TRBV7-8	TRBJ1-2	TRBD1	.	TGTGCCAGCAGCGGGGGGGACAGGGATGGCCTAAGATATGGCTACACCTTC	CASSGGDRDGLRYGYTF
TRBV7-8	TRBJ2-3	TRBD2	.	TGTGCCAGCAGCCCTCTTAGCGGGAGGGCCGCTGGAACGCAGTATTTT	CASSPLSGRAAGTQYF
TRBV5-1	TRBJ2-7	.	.	TGCGCCAGCAGGTTTAGCGGAAACTCCTACGAGCAGTACTTC	CASRFSGNSYEQYF
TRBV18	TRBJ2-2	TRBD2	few	TGTGCCAGCTCACCCCTCTCGAACCCCGTAGCGGGAAGCACCGGGGAGCTGTTTTTT	CASSPLSNPVAGSTGELFF
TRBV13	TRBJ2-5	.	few	TGTGCCAGCAGCCCAGGACTGGGAGAGACCCAGTACTTC	CASSPGLGETQYF
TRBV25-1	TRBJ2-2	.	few	TGTGCCAGCAAGACAGGTGTCACCGGGGAGCTGTTTTTT	CASKTGVTGELFF
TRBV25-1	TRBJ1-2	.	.	TGTGCCAGCACCGGGGAGGGCAGGGCACGCGGCTACACCTTC	CASTGEGRARGYTF
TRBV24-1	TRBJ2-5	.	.	TGTGCCACCAGTGATAGCGCCAGCCCCGGTGGGGAGACCCAGTACTTC	CATSDSASPGGETQYF
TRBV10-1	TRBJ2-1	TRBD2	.	TGCGCCAGCAGTGATACACTAGCGGGGGGCAATGAGCAGTTCTTC	CASSDTLAGGNEQFF